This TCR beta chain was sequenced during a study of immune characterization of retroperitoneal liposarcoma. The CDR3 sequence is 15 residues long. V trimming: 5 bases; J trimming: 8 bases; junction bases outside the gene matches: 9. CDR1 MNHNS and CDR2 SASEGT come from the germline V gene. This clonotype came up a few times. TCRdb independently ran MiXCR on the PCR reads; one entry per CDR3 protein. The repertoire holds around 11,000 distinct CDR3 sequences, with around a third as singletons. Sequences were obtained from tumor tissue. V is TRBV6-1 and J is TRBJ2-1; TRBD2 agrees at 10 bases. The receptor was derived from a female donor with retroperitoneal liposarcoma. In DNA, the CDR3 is TGTGCCAGCAGTTTTGGACTAGCGGCAGGAGATGAGCAGTTCTTC. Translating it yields CASSFGLAAGDEQFF.